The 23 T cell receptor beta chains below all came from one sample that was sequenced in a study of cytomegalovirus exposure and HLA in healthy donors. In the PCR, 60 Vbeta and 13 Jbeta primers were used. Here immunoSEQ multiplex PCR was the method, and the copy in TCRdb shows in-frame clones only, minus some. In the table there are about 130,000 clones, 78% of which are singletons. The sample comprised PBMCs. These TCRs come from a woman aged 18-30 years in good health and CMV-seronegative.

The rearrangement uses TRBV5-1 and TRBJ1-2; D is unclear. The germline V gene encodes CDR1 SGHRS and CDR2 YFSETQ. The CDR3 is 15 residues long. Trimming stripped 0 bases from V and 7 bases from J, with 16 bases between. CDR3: CASSLAGVELGGYTF. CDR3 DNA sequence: TGCGCCAGCAGCTTGGCCGGGGTAGAGCTTGGTGGCTACACCTTC.

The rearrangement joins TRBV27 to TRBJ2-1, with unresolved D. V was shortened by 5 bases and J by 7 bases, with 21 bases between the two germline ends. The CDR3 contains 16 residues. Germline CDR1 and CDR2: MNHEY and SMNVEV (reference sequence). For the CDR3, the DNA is TGTGCCAGCAGTCTGGGTGTGACTGGCAGTCAGAATGAGCAGTTCTTC. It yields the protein CASSLGVTGSQNEQFF.

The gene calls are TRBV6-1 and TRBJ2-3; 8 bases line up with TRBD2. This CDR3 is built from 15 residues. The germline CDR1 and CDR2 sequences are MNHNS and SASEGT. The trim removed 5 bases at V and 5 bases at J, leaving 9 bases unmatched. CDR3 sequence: CASSPRRAGEDTQYF. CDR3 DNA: TGTGCCAGCAGTCCCCGGAGAGCGGGAGAAGATACGCAGTATTTT.

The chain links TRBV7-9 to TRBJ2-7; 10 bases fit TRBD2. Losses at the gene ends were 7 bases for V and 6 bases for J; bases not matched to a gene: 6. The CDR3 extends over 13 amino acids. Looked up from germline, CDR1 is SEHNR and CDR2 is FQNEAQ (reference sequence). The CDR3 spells CASTIAGGIEQYF. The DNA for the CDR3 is TGTGCCAGCACCATAGCGGGAGGAATCGAGCAGTACTTC.

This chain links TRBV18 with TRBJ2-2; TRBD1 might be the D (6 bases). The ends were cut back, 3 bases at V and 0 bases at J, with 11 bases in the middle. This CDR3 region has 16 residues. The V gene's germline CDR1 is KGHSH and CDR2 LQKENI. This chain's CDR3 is CASSPRTETNTGELFF. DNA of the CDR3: TGTGCCAGCTCACCCCGGACAGAAACGAACACCGGGGAGCTGTTTTTT. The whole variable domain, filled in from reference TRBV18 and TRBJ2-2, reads NAGVMQNPRHLVRRRGQEARLRCSPMKGHSHVYWYRQLPEEGLKFMVYLQKENIIDESGMPKERFSAEFPKEGPSILRIQQVVRGDSAAYFCASSPRTETNTGELFFGEGSRLTVL.

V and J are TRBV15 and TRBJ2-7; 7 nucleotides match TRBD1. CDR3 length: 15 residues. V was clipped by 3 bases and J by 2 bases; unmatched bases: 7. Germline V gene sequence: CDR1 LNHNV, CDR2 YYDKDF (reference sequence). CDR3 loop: CATSSPDRAAYEQYF. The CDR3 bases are TGTGCCACCAGCAGCCCCGACAGGGCCGCCTACGAGCAGTACTTC.

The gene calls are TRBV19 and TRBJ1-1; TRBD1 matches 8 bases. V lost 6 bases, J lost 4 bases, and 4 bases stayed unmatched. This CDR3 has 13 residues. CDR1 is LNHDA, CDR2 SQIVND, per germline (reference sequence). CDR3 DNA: TGTGCCAGTAGCAACACAGGGGGCACTGAAGCTTTCTTT. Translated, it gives CASSNTGGTEAFF.

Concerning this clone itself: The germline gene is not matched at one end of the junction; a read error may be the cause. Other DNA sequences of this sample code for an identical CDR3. The CDR3 protein is CAWKRVLNTEAFF. CDR3 DNA sequence: TGCGCCTGGAAACGGGTCCTGAACACTGAAGCTTTCTTT. The chain recombines TRBV30 with TRBJ1-1; D is unresolved. Germline lookup yields CDR1 GTSNPN and CDR2 SVGIG (reference sequence). This CDR3 region has 13 residues.

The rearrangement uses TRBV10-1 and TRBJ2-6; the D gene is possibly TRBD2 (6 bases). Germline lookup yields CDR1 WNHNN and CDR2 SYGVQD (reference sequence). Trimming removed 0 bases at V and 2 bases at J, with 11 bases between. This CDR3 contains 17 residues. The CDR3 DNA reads TGCGCCAGCAGTGAGTCGAGTCGGGGGACTGGGGCCAACGTCCTGACTTTC. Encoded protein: CASSESSRGTGANVLTF.

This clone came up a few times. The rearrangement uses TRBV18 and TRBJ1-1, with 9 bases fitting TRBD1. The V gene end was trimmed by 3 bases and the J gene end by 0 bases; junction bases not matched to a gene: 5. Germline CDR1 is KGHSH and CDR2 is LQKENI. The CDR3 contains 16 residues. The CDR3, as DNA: TGTGCCAGCTCACCCCGGACAGGGGAAATGAACACTGAAGCTTTCTTT. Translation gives CASSPRTGEMNTEAFF.

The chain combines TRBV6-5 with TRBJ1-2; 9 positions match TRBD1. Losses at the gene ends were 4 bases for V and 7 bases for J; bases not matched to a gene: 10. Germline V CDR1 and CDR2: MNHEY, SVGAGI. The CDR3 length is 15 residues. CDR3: CASSLRTGGRSGYTF. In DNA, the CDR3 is TGTGCCAGCAGTTTACGAACAGGGGGCCGGTCTGGCTACACCTTC.

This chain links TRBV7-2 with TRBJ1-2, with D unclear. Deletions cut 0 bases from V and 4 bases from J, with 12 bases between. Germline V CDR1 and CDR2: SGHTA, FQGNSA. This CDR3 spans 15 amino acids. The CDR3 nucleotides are TGTGCCAGCAGCTTAGCGATCGAGGGAGGCTATGGCTACACCTTC. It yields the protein CASSLAIEGGYGYTF.

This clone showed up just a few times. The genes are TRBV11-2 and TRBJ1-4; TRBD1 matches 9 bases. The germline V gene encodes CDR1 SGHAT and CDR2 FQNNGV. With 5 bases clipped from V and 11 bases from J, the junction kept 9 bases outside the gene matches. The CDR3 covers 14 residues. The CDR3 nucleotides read TGTGCCAGCAGCAACACAGGGGGCGACGGGAAACTGTTTTTT. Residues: CASSNTGGDGKLFF.

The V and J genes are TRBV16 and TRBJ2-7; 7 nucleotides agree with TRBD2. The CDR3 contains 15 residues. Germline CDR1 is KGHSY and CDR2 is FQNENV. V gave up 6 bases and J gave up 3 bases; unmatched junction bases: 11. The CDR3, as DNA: TGTGCCAGCAGGTCAGGGAGGGTAGTAAGCTACGAGCAGTACTTC. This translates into CASRSGRVVSYEQYF.

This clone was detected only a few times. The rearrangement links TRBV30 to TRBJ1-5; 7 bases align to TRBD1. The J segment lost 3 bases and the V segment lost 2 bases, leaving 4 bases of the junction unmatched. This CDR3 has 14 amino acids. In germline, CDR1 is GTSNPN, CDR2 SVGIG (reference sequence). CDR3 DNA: TGTGCCTGGAGTTCTGGACAGGTCAATCAGCCCCAGCATTTT. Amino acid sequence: CAWSSGQVNQPQHF. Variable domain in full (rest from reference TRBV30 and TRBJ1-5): SQTIHQWPATLVQPVGSPLSLECTVEGTSNPNLYWYRQAAGRGLQLLFYSVGIGQISSEVPQNLSASRPQDRQFILSSKKLLLSDSGFYLCAWSSGQVNQPQHFGDGTRLSIL.

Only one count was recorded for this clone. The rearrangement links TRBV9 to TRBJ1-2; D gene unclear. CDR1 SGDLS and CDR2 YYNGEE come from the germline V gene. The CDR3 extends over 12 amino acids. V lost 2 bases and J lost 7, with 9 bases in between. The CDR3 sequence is CASSVAGGGYTF. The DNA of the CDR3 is TGTGCCAGCAGCGTGGCGGGCGGTGGCTACACCTTC.

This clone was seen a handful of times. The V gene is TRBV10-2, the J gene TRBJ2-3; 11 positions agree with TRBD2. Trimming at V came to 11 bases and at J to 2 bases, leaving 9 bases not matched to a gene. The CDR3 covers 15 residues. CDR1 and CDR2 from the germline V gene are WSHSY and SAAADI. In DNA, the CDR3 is TGCGCCGCGCGGTTGGGACTAGCGGCCACAGATACGCAGTATTTT. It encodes CAARLGLAATDTQYF.

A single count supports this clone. For the CDR3, the DNA is TGTGCCAGCAGTCTACCTGGGGGGGGCTCCTACGAGCAGTACTTC. It codes for CASSLPGGGSYEQYF. The chain carries TRBV27 and TRBJ2-7, with TRBD2 matching over 7 bases. The junction had 7 bases not matched to a gene; V was cut back by 5 bases and J by 0 bases. Germline CDR1 is MNHEY and CDR2 is SMNVEV (reference sequence). The CDR3 runs to 15 residues.

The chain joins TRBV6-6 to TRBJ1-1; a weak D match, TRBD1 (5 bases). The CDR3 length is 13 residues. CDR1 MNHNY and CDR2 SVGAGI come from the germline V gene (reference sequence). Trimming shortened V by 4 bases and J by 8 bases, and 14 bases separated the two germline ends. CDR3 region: CASSLARTLEAFF. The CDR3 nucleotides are TGTGCCAGCAGTTTAGCCCGGACACTGGAAGCTTTCTTT.

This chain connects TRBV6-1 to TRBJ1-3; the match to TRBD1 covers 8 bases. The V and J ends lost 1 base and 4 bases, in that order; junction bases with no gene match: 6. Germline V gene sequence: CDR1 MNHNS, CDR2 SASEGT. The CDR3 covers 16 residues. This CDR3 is CASSEGPTGDGNTIYF. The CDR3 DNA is TGTGCCAGCAGTGAAGGTCCGACAGGGGACGGAAACACCATATATTTT.

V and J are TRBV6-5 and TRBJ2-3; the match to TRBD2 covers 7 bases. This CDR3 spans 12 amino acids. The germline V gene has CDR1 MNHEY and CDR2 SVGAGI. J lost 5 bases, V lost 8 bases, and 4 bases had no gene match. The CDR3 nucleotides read TGTGCCAGCCGGGGGGACCAAGATACGCAGTATTTT. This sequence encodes CASRGDQDTQYF.

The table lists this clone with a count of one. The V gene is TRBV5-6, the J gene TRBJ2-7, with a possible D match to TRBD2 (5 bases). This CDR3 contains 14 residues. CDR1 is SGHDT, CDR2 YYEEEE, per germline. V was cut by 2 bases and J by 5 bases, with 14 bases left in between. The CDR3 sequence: CASSFTRKGHEQYF. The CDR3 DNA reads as TGTGCCAGCAGCTTCACTAGAAAGGGCCACGAGCAGTACTTC.

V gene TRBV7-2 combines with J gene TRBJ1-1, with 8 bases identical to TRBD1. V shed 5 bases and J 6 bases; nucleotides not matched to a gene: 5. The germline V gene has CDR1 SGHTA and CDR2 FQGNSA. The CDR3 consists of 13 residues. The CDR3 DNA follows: TGTGCCAGCAGCAAACAGACAGGGGCTGAAGCTTTCTTT. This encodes CASSKQTGAEAFF.